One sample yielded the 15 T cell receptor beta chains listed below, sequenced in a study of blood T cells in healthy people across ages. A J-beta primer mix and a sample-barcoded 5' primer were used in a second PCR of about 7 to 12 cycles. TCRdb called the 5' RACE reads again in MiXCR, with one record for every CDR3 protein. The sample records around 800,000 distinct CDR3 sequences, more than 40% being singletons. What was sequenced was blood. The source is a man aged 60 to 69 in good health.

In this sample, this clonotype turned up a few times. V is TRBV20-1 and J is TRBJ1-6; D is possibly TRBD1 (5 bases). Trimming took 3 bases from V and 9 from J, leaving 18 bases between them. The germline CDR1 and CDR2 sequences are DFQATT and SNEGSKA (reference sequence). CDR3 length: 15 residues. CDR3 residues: CSASPQAGPASPLHF. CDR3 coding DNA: TGCAGTGCTAGCCCCCAGGCGGGACCCGCTTCACCCCTCCACTTT.

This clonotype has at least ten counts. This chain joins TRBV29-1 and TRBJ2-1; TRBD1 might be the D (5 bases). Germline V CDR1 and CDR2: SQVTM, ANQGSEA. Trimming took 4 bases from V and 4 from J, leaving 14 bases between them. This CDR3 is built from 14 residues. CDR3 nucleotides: TGCAGCGTTGGCGGACAAACCATGTACAATGAGCAGTTCTTC. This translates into CSVGGQTMYNEQFF.

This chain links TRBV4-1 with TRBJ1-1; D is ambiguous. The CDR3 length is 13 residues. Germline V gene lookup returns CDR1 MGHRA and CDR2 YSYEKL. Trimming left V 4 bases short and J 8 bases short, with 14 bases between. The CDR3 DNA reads TGCGCCAGCAGCCGAACTCCCGAGGGAGAAGCTTTCTTT. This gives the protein CASSRTPEGEAFF.

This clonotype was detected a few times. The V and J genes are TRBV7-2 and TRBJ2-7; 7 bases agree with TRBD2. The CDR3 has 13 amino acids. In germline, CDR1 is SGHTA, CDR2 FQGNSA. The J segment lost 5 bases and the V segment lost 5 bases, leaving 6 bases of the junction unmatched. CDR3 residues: CASSVGGRDEQYF. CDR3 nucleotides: TGTGCCAGCAGCGTTGGAGGGAGGGACGAGCAGTACTTC.

CDR3: CAWSRGGTEAFF. The CDR3 nucleotides read TGTGCCTGGTCCAGGGGGGGGACTGAAGCTTTCTTT. This rearrangement joins TRBV30 to TRBJ1-1; TRBD1 agrees at 7 bases. Unmatched junction bases numbered 5, after V lost 5 bases and J lost 5 bases. This CDR3 is 12 amino acids long. Germline CDR1 and CDR2: GTSNPN and SVGIG (reference sequence). Full variable domain (remainder filled in from reference TRBV30 and TRBJ1-1): SQTIHQWPATLVQPVGSPLSLECTVEGTSNPNLYWYRQAAGRGLQLLFYSVGIGQISSEVPQNLSASRPQDRQFILSSKKLLLSDSGFYLCAWSRGGTEAFFGQGTRLTVV.

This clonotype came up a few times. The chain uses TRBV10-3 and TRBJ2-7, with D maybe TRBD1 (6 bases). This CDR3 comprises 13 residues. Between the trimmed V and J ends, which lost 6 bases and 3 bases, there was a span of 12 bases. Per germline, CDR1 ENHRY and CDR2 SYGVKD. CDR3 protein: CAIRRGTDYEQYF. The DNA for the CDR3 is TGTGCCATCAGAAGGGGGACGGACTACGAGCAGTACTTC.

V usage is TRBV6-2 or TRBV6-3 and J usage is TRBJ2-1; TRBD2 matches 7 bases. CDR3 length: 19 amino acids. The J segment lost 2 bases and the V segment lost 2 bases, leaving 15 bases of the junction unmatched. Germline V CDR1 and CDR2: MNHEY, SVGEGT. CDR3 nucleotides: TGTGCCAGCAGTTACCGATCCGCGGCAGGCGCGGGGGCCTACAATGAGCAGTTCTTC. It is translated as CASSYRSAAGAGAYNEQFF.

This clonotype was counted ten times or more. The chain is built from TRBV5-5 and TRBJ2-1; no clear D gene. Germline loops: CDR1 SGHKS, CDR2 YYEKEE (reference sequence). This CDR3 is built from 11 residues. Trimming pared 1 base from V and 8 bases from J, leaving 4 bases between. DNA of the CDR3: TGTGCCAGCAGCTTGTCGGATGAGCAGTTCTTC. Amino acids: CASSLSDEQFF. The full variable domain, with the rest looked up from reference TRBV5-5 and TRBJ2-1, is DAGVTQSPTHLIKTRGQQVTLRCSPISGHKSVSWYQQVLGQGPQFIFQYYEKEERGRGNFPDRFSARQFPNYSSELNVNALLLGDSALYLCASSLSDEQFFGPGTRLTVL.

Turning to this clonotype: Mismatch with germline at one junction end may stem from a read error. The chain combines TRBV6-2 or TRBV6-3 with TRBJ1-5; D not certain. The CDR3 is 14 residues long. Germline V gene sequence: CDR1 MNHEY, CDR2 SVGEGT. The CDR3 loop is CACSFYAKNQPQHF. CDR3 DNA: TGTGCCTGCAGTTTTTATGCTAAAAATCAGCCCCAGCATTTT.

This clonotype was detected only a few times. The CDR3 DNA reads as TGCAGTGCAGGGAGGTACCAAGAGACCCAGTACTTC. It specifies CSAGRYQETQYF. V gene TRBV20-1 combines with J gene TRBJ2-5, with D tentatively TRBD2 (6 bases). V gave up 6 bases and J gave up 0 bases, with 8 bases separating them. This CDR3 is built from 12 residues. CDR1 is DFQATT, CDR2 SNEGSKA, per germline (reference sequence).

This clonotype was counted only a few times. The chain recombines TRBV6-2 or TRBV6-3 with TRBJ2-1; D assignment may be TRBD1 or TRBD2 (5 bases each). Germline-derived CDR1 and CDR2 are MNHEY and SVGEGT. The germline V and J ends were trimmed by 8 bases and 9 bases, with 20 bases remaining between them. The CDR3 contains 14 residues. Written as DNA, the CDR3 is TGTGCCAGCGGTATAACCGGGACCGTCAGTGAGCAGTTCTTC. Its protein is CASGITGTVSEQFF.

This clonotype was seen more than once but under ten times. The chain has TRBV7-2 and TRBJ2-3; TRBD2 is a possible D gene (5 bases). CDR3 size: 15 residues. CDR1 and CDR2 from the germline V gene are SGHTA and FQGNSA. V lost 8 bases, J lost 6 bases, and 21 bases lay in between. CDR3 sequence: CASGPAGGLTDTQYF. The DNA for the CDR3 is TGTGCCAGCGGCCCCGCGGGCGGCCTAACGGATACGCAGTATTTT.

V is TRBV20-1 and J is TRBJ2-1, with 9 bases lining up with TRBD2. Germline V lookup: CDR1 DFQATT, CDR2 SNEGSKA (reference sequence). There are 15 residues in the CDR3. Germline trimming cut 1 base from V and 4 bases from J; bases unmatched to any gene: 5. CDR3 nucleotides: TGCAGTGCTAGAGCGGGTAGCGGGGGTTACAATGAGCAGTTCTTC. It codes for CSARAGSGGYNEQFF.

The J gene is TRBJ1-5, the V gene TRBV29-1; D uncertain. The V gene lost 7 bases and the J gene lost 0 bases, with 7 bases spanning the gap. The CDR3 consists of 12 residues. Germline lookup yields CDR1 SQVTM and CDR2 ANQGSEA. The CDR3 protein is CSAQNSNQPQHF. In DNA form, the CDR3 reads TGCAGCGCACAGAATAGCAATCAGCCCCAGCATTTT.

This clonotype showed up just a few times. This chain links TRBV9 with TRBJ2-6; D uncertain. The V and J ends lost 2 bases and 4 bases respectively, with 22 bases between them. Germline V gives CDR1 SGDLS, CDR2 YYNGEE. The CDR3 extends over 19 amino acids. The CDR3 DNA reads TGTGCCAGCAGCGTCCTTACGGGCCCGGGTGGTTTGGGGGCCAACGTCCTGACTTTC. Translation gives CASSVLTGPGGLGANVLTF.